The 5 T cell receptor beta chains given below trace back to one sample, sequenced in a study of T-cell reconstitution after alpha-beta-depleted transplantation in children. Unique molecular identifiers were used to barcode this TCRbeta library. MiXCR, applied by TCRdb to the PCR reads, yields one record per CDR3 protein. The table records around 370,000 distinct CDR3 sequences, around 16% of them present only once. This sample comprised PBMCs, mostly from graft donor cells, obtained 360 days after TCRalphabeta/CD19-depleted stem cell transplant. The source is a male patient aged 2-10 years who had a stem cell transplant for acute lymphoblastic leukemia, so the T cells may come from the graft donor.

This clonotype has just a few counts. The gene calls are TRBV28 and TRBJ2-6; TRBD1 matches at 10 bases. Trimming removed 4 bases from V and 4 bases from J; junction bases left unmatched: 13. The CDR3 has 19 amino acids. CDR1 MDHEN and CDR2 SYDVKM come from the germline V gene. The DNA of the CDR3 is TGTGCCAGCAGTTCGCCTCGACAGGGGGCAATGAGAGGGGCCAACGTCCTGACTTTC. Amino acids: CASSSPRQGAMRGANVLTF.

This clonotype was detected a few times. V and J are TRBV12-3 or TRBV12-4 and TRBJ2-1, with TRBD1 matching over 8 bases. V lost 6 bases, J lost 6 bases, and 19 bases stayed unmatched. The CDR3 is 18 residues long. DNA of the CDR3: TGTGCCAGCAGGTCCGACAGAGCAGGGGGCGCGAACCTCAATGAGCAGTTCTTC. Amino acid sequence: CASRSDRAGGANLNEQFF.

The chain couples TRBV10-3 to TRBJ2-2, with a tentative D call TRBD2 (6 bases). Germline CDR1 ENHRY, CDR2 SYGVKD. The CDR3 covers 18 residues. With 6 bases removed from V and 1 base from J, the gap between germline ends came to 21 bases. The CDR3 loop is CAIRGRSGDDRNTGELFF. In nucleotides, the CDR3 is TGTGCCATCAGGGGGCGGTCGGGAGACGACAGGAACACCGGGGAGCTGTTTTTT.

There are many counts of this clonotype. The chain has TRBV27 and TRBJ2-7, with TRBD1 matching 7 bases. Germline CDR1 is MNHEY and CDR2 is SMNVEV (reference sequence). The V segment lost 6 bases and the J segment 4 bases; nucleotides outside the gene matches: 6. CDR3 size: 13 residues. The chain's CDR3 is CASRLGQFYEQYF. CDR3 sequence (DNA): TGTGCCAGCAGGCTGGGACAGTTTTACGAGCAGTACTTC.

This clonotype was picked up many times. V is TRBV9 and J is TRBJ2-1; D is undetermined. Germline values: CDR1 SGDLS, CDR2 YYNGEE. The CDR3 has 16 amino acids. V lost 3 bases and J 5 bases, leaving 18 bases between the germline ends. The CDR3 sequence: CASSALGSGADNEQFF. CDR3 DNA sequence: TGTGCCAGCAGCGCCCTGGGGTCCGGTGCCGACAATGAGCAGTTCTTC.